Listed below are T cell receptor beta chains from one sample, sequenced in a study of T cell responses to AZD1222 COVID-19 vaccine. Using immunoSEQ multiplex PCR, the repertoire was profiled, and TCRdb retains in-frame clones only, with some absent. The sample contains 70,000 or so clones, about nine tenths of which appear only once. The material was peripheral blood, obtained on day 0 of AZD1222 vaccination. These receptors were obtained from an adult in good health. The CDR3 runs from the conserved cysteine through the conserved F or W. The order of the fields is J gene, V gene, CDR3 protein.

J gene: TRBJ2-7; V gene: TRBV27; CDR3 protein: CASREKKGSPIRYEQYF
J gene: TRBJ1-4; V gene: TRBV5-1; CDR3 protein: CASSLGGSQVNEKLFF
J gene: TRBJ1-6; V gene: TRBV14; CDR3 protein: CASSQVGNSPLHF
J gene: TRBJ2-2; V gene: TRBV7-6; CDR3 protein: CASSPSISVQHTGELFF
J gene: TRBJ2-3; V gene: TRBV7-3; CDR3 protein: CASSLGDYPSTDTQYF
J gene: TRBJ1-1; V gene: TRBV19; CDR3 protein: CASSQWVYTEAFF
J gene: TRBJ1-5; V gene: TRBV3-1/TRBV3-2; CDR3 protein: CASSRRTGGEGQPQHF
J gene: TRBJ2-7; V gene: TRBV28; CDR3 protein: CASSSPPGGSYEQYF
J gene: TRBJ1-2; V gene: TRBV7-9; CDR3 protein: CASSALLRQGAPGYTF
J gene: TRBJ2-4; V gene: TRBV27; CDR3 protein: CASSGGVQYF
J gene: TRBJ2-2; V gene: TRBV27; CDR3 protein: CARSKNTGELFF
J gene: TRBJ2-3; V gene: TRBV18; CDR3 protein: CASSPEPFRTSTDTQYF
J gene: TRBJ2-7; V gene: TRBV5-5; CDR3 protein: CASSSPGQGSREQYF
J gene: TRBJ1-3; V gene: TRBV14; CDR3 protein: CASSQDLGLSSGNTIYF
J gene: TRBJ2-3; V gene: TRBV9; CDR3 protein: CASSVSGPPPTDTQYF